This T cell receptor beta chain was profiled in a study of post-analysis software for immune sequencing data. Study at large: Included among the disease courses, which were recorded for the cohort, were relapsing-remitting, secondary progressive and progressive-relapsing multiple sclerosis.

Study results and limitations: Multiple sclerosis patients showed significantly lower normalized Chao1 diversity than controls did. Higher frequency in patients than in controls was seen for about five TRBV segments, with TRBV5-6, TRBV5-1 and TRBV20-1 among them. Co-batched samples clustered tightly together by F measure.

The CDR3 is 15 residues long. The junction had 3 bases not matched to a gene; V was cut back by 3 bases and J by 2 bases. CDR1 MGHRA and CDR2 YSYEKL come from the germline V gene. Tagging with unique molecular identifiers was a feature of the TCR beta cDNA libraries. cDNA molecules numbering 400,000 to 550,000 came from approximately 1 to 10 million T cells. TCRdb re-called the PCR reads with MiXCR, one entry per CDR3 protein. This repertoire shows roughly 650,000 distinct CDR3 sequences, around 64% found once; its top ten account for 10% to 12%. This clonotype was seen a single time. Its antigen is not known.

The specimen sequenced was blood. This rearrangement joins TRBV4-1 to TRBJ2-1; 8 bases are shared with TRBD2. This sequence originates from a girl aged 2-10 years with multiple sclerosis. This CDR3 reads CASSQPSGPYNEQFF. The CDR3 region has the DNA TGCGCCAGCAGCCAGCCTAGCGGGCCCTACAATGAGCAGTTCTTC.